The T cell receptor (beta chain) described here comes from a study of CD8 T cells in ankylosing spondylitis. Quantitative barcoded 5'-RACE was used to prepare TCR beta libraries. MiXCR, applied by TCRdb to the 5' RACE reads, yields one record per CDR3 protein. The sample contains roughly 230,000 distinct CDR3 sequences, more than 15% of which appear only once. V shed 1 base, J shed 5 bases, and the junction held 8 bases outside the gene matches. There are 16 residues in the CDR3. Study-wide findings and caveats: Significant enrichment of disease-linked clones was reportedly seen in matched ankylosing spondylitis synovial fluid.

In regard to this clonotype: What it recognizes is unknown.

The V and J genes are TRBV12-3 or TRBV12-4 and TRBJ2-1; 7 bases map to TRBD2. The clonotype was recovered from a male donor with ankylosing spondylitis or in good health (not recorded which). The sequencing sample was made of blood, either unsorted or a sorted T cell fraction (not recorded which). The CDR3 sequence: CASSLGREQVDNEQFF. The DNA for the CDR3 is TGTGCCAGCAGTTTAGGGCGGGAGCAGGTCGACAATGAGCAGTTCTTC.